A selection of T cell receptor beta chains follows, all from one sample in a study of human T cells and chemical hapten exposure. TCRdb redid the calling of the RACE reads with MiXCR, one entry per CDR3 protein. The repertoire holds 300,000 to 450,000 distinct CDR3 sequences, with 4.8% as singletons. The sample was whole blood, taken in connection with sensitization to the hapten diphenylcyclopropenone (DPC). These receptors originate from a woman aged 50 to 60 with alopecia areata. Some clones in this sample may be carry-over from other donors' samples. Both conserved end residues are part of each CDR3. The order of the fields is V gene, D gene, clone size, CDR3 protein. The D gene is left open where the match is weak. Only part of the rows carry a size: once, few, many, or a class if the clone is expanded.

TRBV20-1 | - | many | CSLRGGRGITDTQYF
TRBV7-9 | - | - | CAIPTGTPSTDTQYF
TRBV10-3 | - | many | CAIKEQGRAYEQYF
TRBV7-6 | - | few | CASSELSGANVLTF
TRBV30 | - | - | CAWHWPGWNNEQFF
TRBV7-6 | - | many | CASSPDINTEAFF
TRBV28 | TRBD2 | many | CASSLPSGEVSYEQYF
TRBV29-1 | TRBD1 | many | CSVDIQGVGTGELFF
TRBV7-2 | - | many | CASSLSAGQETQYF
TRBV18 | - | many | CASSPMDGGAVYGYTF
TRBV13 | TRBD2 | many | CASSPDWTSEGDTQYF
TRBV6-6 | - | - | CASSYSAGPNTEAFF
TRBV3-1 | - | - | CASSPAPNTGELFF
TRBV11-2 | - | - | CASSSPGPGANVLTF
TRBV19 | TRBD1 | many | CASSRTPGQGASYGYTF
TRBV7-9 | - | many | CASSDVLFSTDTQYF
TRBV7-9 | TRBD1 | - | CASSSTLRQGAGNTIYF
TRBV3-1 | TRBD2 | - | CASSEPSGGEETQYF
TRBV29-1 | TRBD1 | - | CSVGTGVPYEQYF
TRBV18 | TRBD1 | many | CASSPYGGGDQPQHF
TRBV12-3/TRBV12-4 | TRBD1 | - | CASSRDRGTGNEQFF
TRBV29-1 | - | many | CSGGTANYEQYF
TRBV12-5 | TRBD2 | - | CASGSSTSGARETQYF
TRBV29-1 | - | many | CSVRLWGGELFF
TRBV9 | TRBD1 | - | CASTLDGQGHNEQFF
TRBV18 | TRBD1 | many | CASSPNLQGTGNTIYF
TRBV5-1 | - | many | CASRRQVWDGYTF
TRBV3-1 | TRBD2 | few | CASSQDLTSGSGTQYF
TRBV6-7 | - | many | CASSRTDTQYF
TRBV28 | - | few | CASSHPTPVAF
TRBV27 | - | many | CASRYGGSGANVLTF
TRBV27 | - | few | CASSLETASGANVLTF
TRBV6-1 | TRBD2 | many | CASSLDSGLAGPSSYNEQFF
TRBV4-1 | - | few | CASSQSPGTGSQAQYF
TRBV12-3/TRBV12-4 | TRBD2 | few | CASSSEETSGGKETQYF
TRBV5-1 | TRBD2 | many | CASSSTSGGTYEQYF
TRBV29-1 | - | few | CSVPDRNTEAFF
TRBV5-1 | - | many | CASSTGTAEAFF
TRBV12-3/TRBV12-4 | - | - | CASSGSHYGYTF
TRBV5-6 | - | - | CASSFPSQGSHGYTF
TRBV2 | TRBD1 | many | CASSTGENYGYTF
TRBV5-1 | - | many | CASRSGDRRNTEAFF
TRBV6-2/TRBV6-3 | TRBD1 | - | CASRQGTEDGYTF
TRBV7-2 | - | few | CASSSPNRDTQYF
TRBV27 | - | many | CASREGGLGSDTQYF
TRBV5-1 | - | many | CASSPAGTLGFF
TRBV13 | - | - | CASSEGLTGELFF
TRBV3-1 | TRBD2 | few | CASSQQLAGPLSYNEQFF
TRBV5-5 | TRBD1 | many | CASSLVGQGTNTIYF
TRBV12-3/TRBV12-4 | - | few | CASSLDAETQYF
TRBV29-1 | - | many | CSVAGRQNTGELFF
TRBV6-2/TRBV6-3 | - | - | CACLPQGKPPYGYTF
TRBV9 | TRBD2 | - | CASSAGRAGGQETQYF
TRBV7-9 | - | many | CASSPRAPNEKLFF
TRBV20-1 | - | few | CSARDLKGGDEQFF
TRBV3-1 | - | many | CASSQAGSPTDTQYF
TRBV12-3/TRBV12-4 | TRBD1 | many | CASTLVAGGVGSYEQYF
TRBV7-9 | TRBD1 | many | CASSPRGPIYEQYF